These 15 T cell receptor beta chains came from one sample sequenced in a study of blood T cells in healthy people across ages. For the second PCR, which ran for about 7 to 11 cycles, a sample-barcoded 5' primer and a J-beta primer mix were used. TCRdb independently ran MiXCR on the 5' RACE reads; one entry per CDR3 protein. Of about 1 million distinct CDR3 sequences detected, 35% to 55% appear once; the ten largest clones hold approximately 17%. Sequencing used blood. The receptors were sampled from a woman aged 55-69 years in good health.

Only a few counts were recorded for this clonotype. The chain uses TRBV20-1 and TRBJ2-1, with unresolved D. The CDR3 has 12 residues. The V gene's germline CDR1 is DFQATT and CDR2 SNEGSKA (reference sequence). V was pared by 6 bases and J by 0 bases, with 6 bases between. The CDR3 DNA follows: TGCAGTGCCAAACCCTCCTACAATGAGCAGTTCTTC. It specifies CSAKPSYNEQFF.

Here the CDR3 reads CASSEGQPSTDTQYF. CDR3 coding DNA: TGTGCCAGCAGCGAAGGACAGCCAAGCACAGATACGCAGTATTTT. J is TRBJ2-3 and V is TRBV16; D perhaps matches TRBD1 (6 bases). This CDR3 spans 15 amino acids. Germline CDR1 is KGHSY and CDR2 is FQNENV. V was clipped by 5 bases and J by 0 bases, with 12 bases between them.

This clonotype was seen only a few times. The chain has TRBV12-3 or TRBV12-4 and TRBJ1-5; the D gene is possibly TRBD1 (5 bases). This CDR3 spans 15 amino acids. V was shortened by 5 bases and J by 6 bases, with 17 bases between the two germline ends. CDR3 protein: CASSDRVGVSQPQHF. The CDR3 DNA reads TGTGCCAGCAGTGACCGGGTGGGGGTGAGTCAGCCCCAGCATTTT.

This clonotype was counted between two and nine times. V and J are TRBV20-1 and TRBJ2-1; D unresolved. Germline V gene data show CDR1 as DFQATT and CDR2 as SNEGSKA (reference sequence). The CDR3 totals 13 residues. The V end lost 5 bases, the J end lost 8 bases, and 16 bases lay between the germline ends. CDR3 DNA: TGCAGTGCTCTCCGTAGTTCGTCCTATGAGCAGTTCTTC. Its translation is CSALRSSSYEQFF.

V usage is TRBV7-8 and J usage is TRBJ2-7; 7 bases map to TRBD2. The germline V gene has CDR1 SGHVS and CDR2 FQNEAQ. Trimming removed 3 bases from V and 6 bases from J; junction bases left unmatched: 11. This CDR3 has 15 residues. CDR3: CASSFRTSMNSEQYF. In DNA form, the CDR3 reads TGTGCCAGCAGCTTCCGGACTAGTATGAACTCCGAGCAGTACTTC.

This clonotype showed up just a few times. The gene calls are TRBV10-3 and TRBJ1-4; TRBD1 agrees at 8 bases. CDR3 size: 13 residues. V was clipped by 10 bases and J by 8 bases; unmatched bases: 9. Germline assignment: CDR1 ENHRY and CDR2 SYGVKD. The CDR3 loop is CATSDRGEEKLFF. The CDR3 DNA sequence: TGTGCCACCTCAGACAGGGGAGAGGAAAAACTGTTTTTT.

Turning to this clonotype: The junction and the germline gene differ at one end; a read error may be behind it. The chain combines TRBV7-9 with TRBJ1-1, with D possibly TRBD1 on 6 matching bases. The CDR3 has 15 amino acids. The germline V gene has CDR1 SEHNR and CDR2 FQNEAQ (reference sequence). The CDR3 spells CASSLAGGPGTEAFF. CDR3 DNA: TGTGCCAGCAGCCTAGCTGGGGGGCCGGGCACTGAAGCTTTCTTT.

This chain links TRBV29-1 with TRBJ2-6, with a weak D call TRBD1 (5 bases). This CDR3 is 13 amino acids long. Germline lookup yields CDR1 SQVTM and CDR2 ANQGSEA. V was trimmed by 6 bases and J by 2 bases, leaving 8 bases between them. The CDR3 DNA reads TGCAGCGTAGGGGCCACTGGGGCCAACGTCCTGACTTTC. Translating it yields CSVGATGANVLTF.

The J gene is TRBJ2-1, the V gene TRBV28; 9 bases map to TRBD2. The germline V gene encodes CDR1 MDHEN and CDR2 SYDVKM. The CDR3 totals 18 residues. Germline trimming cut 2 bases from V and 1 base from J; bases unmatched to any gene: 9. CDR3 residues: CASSLPRLAEWSYNEQFF. The CDR3 coding sequence is TGTGCCAGCAGTTTACCACGACTAGCGGAGTGGTCCTACAATGAGCAGTTCTTC.

The V and J genes are TRBV5-6 and TRBJ2-3; the match to TRBD2 covers 14 bases. Germline CDR1 SGHDT, CDR2 YYEEEE. V lost 5 bases and J lost 3; bases outside the gene matches: 8. The CDR3 has 17 residues. For the CDR3, the DNA is TGTGCCAGCAGTCCCCCCGGGACTAGCGGGAGAACAGATACGCAGTATTTT. Amino acids: CASSPPGTSGRTDTQYF.

The rearrangement links TRBV7-9 to TRBJ2-1; D may be TRBD2 (5 bases). The CDR3 spans 16 residues. V lost 5 bases and J 4 bases, leaving 18 bases between the germline ends. CDR1 is SEHNR, CDR2 FQNEAQ, per germline (reference sequence). The CDR3 nucleotides read TGTGCCAGCAGCCCCCGGGAATTAGATCCTTACAATGAGCAGTTCTTC. Translation gives CASSPRELDPYNEQFF.

The genes are TRBV3-1 and TRBJ1-2; D is undetermined. Per germline, CDR1 LGHDT and CDR2 YNNKEL (reference sequence). The CDR3 contains 12 residues. V gave up 8 bases and J gave up 6 bases, with 13 bases separating them. CDR3 protein: CASAAVGHGYTF. CDR3 nucleotide sequence: TGTGCCAGCGCTGCCGTCGGGCATGGCTACACCTTC.

The V call is TRBV29-1, the J call TRBJ2-5; 9 nucleotides align to TRBD1. V gave up 6 bases and J gave up 4 bases; unmatched junction bases: 3. Germline V gives CDR1 SQVTM, CDR2 ANQGSEA. This CDR3 has 12 residues. In nucleotides, the CDR3 is TGCAGCGTCGGGGACAGGGTAGAGACCCAGTACTTC. This gives the protein CSVGDRVETQYF.

This clonotype appeared once. This chain uses TRBV5-4 with TRBJ1-1; the D gene is possibly TRBD1 (5 bases). Germline CDR1 reads SGHNT; CDR2 reads YYREEE (reference sequence). The CDR3 has 15 residues. V lost 4 bases and J 3 bases, leaving 16 bases between the germline ends. As DNA, the CDR3 is TGTGCCAGCAGCAGTGGCGTCAGGGATTACACTGAAGCTTTCTTT. Its protein is CASSSGVRDYTEAFF.

J is TRBJ2-1 and V is TRBV10-3, with TRBD1 identical over 7 bases. The V segment lost 3 bases and the J segment 7 bases; nucleotides outside the gene matches: 3. Germline loops: CDR1 ENHRY, CDR2 SYGVKD. This CDR3 is 13 amino acids long. The CDR3 DNA follows: TGTGCCATCAGTGACGGACAGGATAATGAGCAGTTCTTC. Translating gives CAISDGQDNEQFF.